This entry features one T cell receptor (beta chain) sequence. Antigen: not known. This sample's time point: 4-8 weeks after completion of therapy. The data are from a study of T cell therapy after organ transplantation. The assay was immunoSEQ multiplex PCR, and TCRdb's table has in-frame clones only and misses some. Of 20,000 or so clones listed, 81% are singletons. The trim removed 3 bases at V and 4 bases at J, leaving 6 bases unmatched. This CDR3 spans 15 amino acids. The V gene's germline CDR1 is LGHNA and CDR2 YNFKEQ. The origin of this receptor is a human patient who had received a solid organ transplant and had CMV disease. Part of the T cells may come from the graft donor. The V gene is TRBV4-2, the J gene TRBJ2-7, with 10 nucleotides matching TRBD2. The specimen was CD8+ T cells from blood, collected after autologous CMV-specific T cell therapy. The CDR3 DNA follows: TGTGCCAGCAGCCAGTCAGCGGGAGGGTCGTACGAGCAGTACTTC. Amino acid sequence: CASSQSAGGSYEQYF.